The next 32 T cell receptor beta chains were all read from a single sample in a study of shared clonotypes between healthy human individuals. TCRdb's copy holds only in-frame clones and misses some; the assay was immunoSEQ multiplex PCR. This sample has hundreds of thousands of clones, with approximately 96% found just once. As defined, naive CD8 cells were CD45RO-negative and positively selected for CCR7, with terminally differentiated effector memory CD45RA+ cells excluded. The specimen was naive CD8+ T cells sorted from blood. All receptors derive from a man aged 25 to 40 in good health.

DNA of the CDR3: TGTGCCAGCAGCCCGAGGGGATTCTACGAGCAGTACTTC. Protein product: CASSPRGFYEQYF. V is TRBV7-9 and J is TRBJ2-7, with D perhaps TRBD1 or TRBD2 (5 bases each). Between the trimmed V and J ends, which lost 5 bases and 3 bases, there was a span of 11 bases. Germline V lookup: CDR1 SEHNR, CDR2 FQNEAQ (reference sequence). The CDR3 has 13 amino acids. Variable domain in full (rest from reference TRBV7-9 and TRBJ2-7): DTGVSQNPRHKITKRGQNVTFRCDPISEHNRLYWYRQTLGQGPEFLTYFQNEAQLEKSRLLSDRFSAERPKGSFSTLEIQRTEQGDSAMYLCASSPRGFYEQYFGPGTRLTVT.

The rearrangement joins TRBV19 to TRBJ2-1; TRBD2 matches at 11 bases. From germline, CDR1 is LNHDA and CDR2 SQIVND (reference sequence). The CDR3 is 15 residues long. Trimming took 2 bases from V and 9 from J; bases not matched to a gene: 6. The DNA for the CDR3 is TGTGCCAGTAGTATATACAGACTAGCGGGAAGTGAGCAGTTCTTC. Its protein product is CASSIYRLAGSEQFF.

The V call is TRBV4-1, the J call TRBJ2-7; D gene ambiguous. CDR1 MGHRA and CDR2 YSYEKL come from the germline V gene. The CDR3 loop spans 13 amino acids. V lost 0 bases and J lost 3, with 6 bases in between. CDR3 bases: TGCGCCAGCAGCCAAGATTGGGGCTACGAGCAGTACTTC. As protein: CASSQDWGYEQYF.

The gene calls are TRBV6-4 and TRBJ1-2; D is undetermined. The CDR3 loop spans 16 amino acids. Germline CDR1 and CDR2: MRHNA and SNTAGT. V lost 3 bases, J lost 3 bases, and 17 bases lay in between. The chain's CDR3 is CASSESPTLDHYGYTF. In DNA form, the CDR3 reads TGTGCCAGCAGTGAATCGCCTACCCTGGACCACTATGGCTACACCTTC.

CDR3 nucleotides: TGTGCCAGTACCGCAGCGGGAGGTTCCTCCTACGAGCAGTACTTC. Translating gives CASTAAGGSSYEQYF. This chain links TRBV19 with TRBJ2-7; 9 bases line up with TRBD2. V shed 7 bases, J shed 0 bases, and the junction held 7 bases outside the gene matches. The CDR3 is 15 residues long. Germline V lookup: CDR1 LNHDA, CDR2 SQIVND (reference sequence).

This chain links TRBV10-1 with TRBJ2-7, with D perhaps TRBD2 (5 bases). The CDR3 is 12 residues long. V lost 10 bases and J lost 0, with 10 bases in between. Germline V lookup: CDR1 WNHNN, CDR2 SYGVQD (reference sequence). The CDR3 loop reads CATWTFSYEQYF. The CDR3 DNA is TGCGCCACTTGGACTTTCTCCTACGAGCAGTACTTC.

The chain is built from TRBV10-1 and TRBJ1-3; D not certain. The CDR3 loop spans 16 amino acids. Germline CDR1 is WNHNN and CDR2 is SYGVQD (reference sequence). V lost 2 bases to trimming and J lost 3 bases, with 14 bases between them. CDR3 in amino acids: CASSERHRPDGNTIYF. The CDR3 coding sequence is TGCGCCAGCAGTGAGAGACACCGACCTGATGGAAACACCATATATTTT.

This clone occurred once. The rearrangement uses TRBV28 and TRBJ1-4; D is uncertain. Germline V CDR1 and CDR2: MDHEN, SYDVKM. V gave up 3 bases and J gave up 0 bases, with 14 bases separating them. CDR3 length equals 17 residues. CDR3: CASSFGPAIATNEKLFF. CDR3 nucleotides: TGTGCCAGCAGTTTCGGGCCAGCCATCGCAACTAATGAAAAACTGTTTTTT.

The chain recombines TRBV5-1 with TRBJ2-7; weak D call: TRBD1 (6 bases). Per germline, CDR1 SGHRS and CDR2 YFSETQ. CDR3 length equals 15 residues. Trimming took 0 bases from V and 2 from J, leaving 12 bases between them. As DNA, the CDR3 is TGCGCCAGCAGCTTGGATCGGACAGATCCCTACGAGCAGTACTTC. It is translated as CASSLDRTDPYEQYF.

V and J are TRBV6-5 and TRBJ2-5, with TRBD1 matching over 8 bases. In germline, CDR1 is MNHEY, CDR2 SVGAGI. The junction had 3 bases not matched to a gene; V was cut back by 2 bases and J by 1 base. This CDR3 has 15 residues. The CDR3 loop is CASSYLTGAQETQYF. CDR3 DNA sequence: TGTGCCAGCAGTTACCTGACAGGGGCCCAAGAGACCCAGTACTTC.

The chain is built from TRBV29-1 and TRBJ2-7; D assignment may be TRBD1 or TRBD2 (5 bases each). This CDR3 is 16 amino acids long. V shed 2 bases and J shed 0 bases, with 17 bases lying between them. Germline CDR1 and CDR2: SQVTM and ANQGSEA. In DNA form, the CDR3 reads TGCAGCGTTGAAATCGCCGGGACCCAGAGCTCCTACGAGCAGTACTTC. Translated: CSVEIAGTQSSYEQYF.

This chain links TRBV29-1 with TRBJ2-3; TRBD2 aligns across 9 bases. The CDR3 totals 14 residues. Per the germline V gene, CDR1 is SQVTM and CDR2 is ANQGSEA. Trimming cost V 4 bases and J 2 bases; bases outside gene matches: 4. The CDR3 DNA reads TGCAGCGTTGGTACTAGCGGGTACACAGATACGCAGTATTTT. Protein: CSVGTSGYTDTQYF.

The gene calls are TRBV7-9 and TRBJ1-2; 8 bases agree with TRBD1. Unmatched junction bases numbered 10, after V lost 1 base and J lost 6 bases. The CDR3 extends over 16 amino acids. Per germline, CDR1 SEHNR and CDR2 FQNEAQ (reference sequence). The CDR3 DNA reads TGTGCCAGCAGCTTAGTCGGACAGGGTGATCACCATGGCTACACCTTC. Translation gives CASSLVGQGDHHGYTF.

Here the CDR3 DNA reads TGTGCCAGCAGCTTAGGCGGACTCCTAACAGGGGACGGCTACACCTTC. Amino acids: CASSLGGLLTGDGYTF. The genes are TRBV7-9 and TRBJ1-2; 7 bases fit TRBD1. This CDR3 region has 16 residues. The ends lost 1 base at V and 8 bases at J; junction bases unmatched: 13. Germline CDR1 SEHNR, CDR2 FQNEAQ (reference sequence).

The chain couples TRBV5-1 to TRBJ1-4; maybe TRBD1 (6 bases). Germline lookup yields CDR1 SGHRS and CDR2 YFSETQ. The CDR3 runs to 15 residues. The V end lost 1 base, the J end lost 3 bases, and 10 bases lay between the germline ends. Here the CDR3 DNA reads TGCGCCAGCAGCTTGAGGGGGGCGGCTAATGAAAAACTGTTTTTT. Its translation: CASSLRGAANEKLFF.

Concerning this clone itself: At the DNA level, this CDR3 is encoded by other sequences in the same sample as well. V is TRBV7-9 and J is TRBJ2-6; D not certain. The ends were cut back, 5 bases at V and 4 bases at J, with 6 bases in the middle. The V gene's germline CDR1 is SEHNR and CDR2 FQNEAQ (reference sequence). The CDR3 sequence is 13 residues long. CDR3 protein: CASSPPGANVLTF. Here the CDR3 DNA reads TGTGCCAGCAGCCCCCCGGGGGCCAACGTCCTGACTTTC.

V usage is TRBV27 and J usage is TRBJ1-1; TRBD1 agrees at 8 bases. The CDR3 sequence is 17 residues long. The germline V gene has CDR1 MNHEY and CDR2 SMNVEV (reference sequence). The V segment lost 5 bases and the J segment 5 bases; nucleotides outside the gene matches: 16. The CDR3 nucleotides read TGTGCCAGCAGTCCAGAGACCCGGACAGGGACCGTAACTGAAGCTTTCTTT. This encodes CASSPETRTGTVTEAFF.

This clone was recorded only once. The chain combines TRBV7-9 with TRBJ1-5, with D possibly being TRBD1 (5 bases). Germline V CDR1 and CDR2: SEHNR, FQNEAQ (reference sequence). V was trimmed by 4 bases and J by 1 base, leaving 11 bases between them. The CDR3 extends over 15 amino acids. CDR3 nucleotides: TGTGCCAGCAGCTCCAGAAGGGACAGCAATCAGCCCCAGCATTTT. Its protein is CASSSRRDSNQPQHF. Supplemented by reference TRBV7-9 and TRBJ1-5, the full variable domain reads DTGVSQNPRHKITKRGQNVTFRCDPISEHNRLYWYRQTLGQGPEFLTYFQNEAQLEKSRLLSDRFSAERPKGSFSTLEIQRTEQGDSAMYLCASSSRRDSNQPQHFGDGTRLSIL.

This clone was counted a single time. This chain links TRBV7-8 with TRBJ2-3, with 15 positions matching TRBD2. Per germline, CDR1 SGHVS and CDR2 FQNEAQ. CDR3 length equals 15 residues. J lost 5 bases, V lost 5 bases, and 2 bases had no gene match. The CDR3 here is CASSRGLAGGDTQYF. DNA for the CDR3: TGTGCCAGCAGCCGGGGACTAGCGGGGGGAGATACGCAGTATTTT.

Concerning this clone itself: It may be a read error: a sequence one base away is much more abundant. The chain couples TRBV28 to TRBJ2-3; D gene ambiguous. The ends were cut back, 2 bases at V and 3 bases at J, with 0 bases in the middle. The germline gives CDR1 MDHEN, CDR2 SYDVKM. This CDR3 region has 11 residues. CDR3 DNA: TGTGCCAGCAGTTTAACAGATACGCAGTATTTT. Its translation is CASSLTDTQYF.

The chain couples TRBV9 to TRBJ2-1; TRBD2 aligns across 10 bases. This CDR3 comprises 16 residues. Germline trimming cut 4 bases from V and 4 bases from J; bases unmatched to any gene: 8. The V gene's germline CDR1 is SGDLS and CDR2 YYNGEE. CDR3 protein: CASSQRTSGVYNEQFF. CDR3 sequence (DNA): TGTGCCAGCAGCCAGCGGACTAGCGGAGTATACAATGAGCAGTTCTTC.

This chain's CDR3 is CASSLNPVSYNEQFF. As DNA, the CDR3 is TGTGCCAGCAGTTTAAACCCGGTTTCCTACAATGAGCAGTTCTTC. The chain couples TRBV27 to TRBJ2-1, with unresolved D. The CDR3 spans 15 residues. Trimming removed 2 bases from V and 1 base from J, with 9 bases in between. Germline-derived CDR1 and CDR2 are MNHEY and SMNVEV (reference sequence).

The rearrangement links TRBV18 to TRBJ1-1; D gene unclear. This CDR3 has 17 amino acids. Germline CDR1 KGHSH, CDR2 LQKENI. V lost 7 bases and J lost 3, with 24 bases in between. The CDR3 region has the DNA TGTGCCAGCTACGACCACCGGGTCAGGATGGGAGACACTGAAGCTTTCTTT. Amino acids: CASYDHRVRMGDTEAFF. Together with reference TRBV18 and TRBJ1-1, the CDR3 gives the full variable domain: NAGVMQNPRHLVRRRGQEARLRCSPMKGHSHVYWYRQLPEEGLKFMVYLQKENIIDESGMPKERFSAEFPKEGPSILRIQQVVRGDSAAYFCASYDHRVRMGDTEAFFGQGTRLTVV.

This chain connects TRBV5-6 to TRBJ2-7; D may be TRBD1 (5 bases). The germline CDR1 and CDR2 sequences are SGHDT and YYEEEE. This CDR3 spans 14 amino acids. Trimming cost V 4 bases and J 3 bases, with 14 bases left between them. The CDR3 coding sequence is TGTGCCAGCAGCCATCAGACAGTAAACTACGAGCAGTACTTC. This gives the protein CASSHQTVNYEQYF.

The CDR3 region has the DNA TGTGCTGTGGCGGGGTATACCTACGAGCAGTACTTC. It encodes CAVAGYTYEQYF. V and J are TRBV28 and TRBJ2-7, with D possibly matching TRBD2 (6 bases). CDR1 and CDR2 from the germline V gene are MDHEN and SYDVKM. The CDR3 is made up of 12 amino acids.

This chain connects TRBV5-1 to TRBJ2-5; D remains unclear. From germline, CDR1 is SGHRS and CDR2 YFSETQ. The V end lost 4 bases, the J end lost 1 base, and 14 bases lay between the germline ends. The CDR3 consists of 15 residues. CDR3: CASSPLGGVQETQYF. CDR3 DNA: TGCGCCAGCAGCCCCCTGGGCGGTGTCCAAGAGACCCAGTACTTC.

V and J are TRBV28 and TRBJ2-7; 7 nucleotides align to TRBD2. The CDR3 is 17 amino acids. The germline gives CDR1 MDHEN, CDR2 SYDVKM. V trimming: 5 bases; J trimming: 0 bases; junction bases outside the gene matches: 13. The DNA of the CDR3 is TGTGCCAGCAGTCTATCACCGGGACTACAGAACTCCTACGAGCAGTACTTC. Translation gives CASSLSPGLQNSYEQYF.

The V call is TRBV29-1, the J call TRBJ2-1; 7 bases map to TRBD2. Germline CDR1 SQVTM, CDR2 ANQGSEA. V was clipped by 2 bases and J by 9 bases; unmatched bases: 7. CDR3 size: 13 residues. The CDR3 is CSVELGGSIEQFF. As DNA, the CDR3 is TGCAGCGTTGAATTGGGGGGGAGCATTGAGCAGTTCTTC.

The CDR3 DNA reads TGTGCCAGCAGCTTGGATTTGGGCGGAGGCAAAAACATTCAGTACTTC. It yields the protein CASSLDLGGGKNIQYF. The chain recombines TRBV5-6 with TRBJ2-4, with a weak D call TRBD2 (5 bases). V lost 0 bases, J lost 3 bases, and 13 bases lay in between. CDR3 length: 16 amino acids. CDR1 is SGHDT, CDR2 YYEEEE, per germline.

The chain combines TRBV6-1 with TRBJ2-7; D gene uncertain. This CDR3 region has 13 residues. In germline, CDR1 is MNHNS, CDR2 SASEGT. The ends were cut back, 2 bases at V and 3 bases at J, with 8 bases in the middle. The CDR3: CASSESRLYEQYF. The CDR3 region has the DNA TGTGCCAGCAGTGAATCCAGACTCTACGAGCAGTACTTC.

The chain employs TRBV2 and TRBJ2-7, with no clear D. Germline assignment: CDR1 SNHLY and CDR2 FYNNEI. V shed 2 bases and J shed 2 bases, with 10 bases lying between them. The CDR3 extends over 14 amino acids. The CDR3 sequence is CASSESGLAYEQYF. The DNA for the CDR3 is TGTGCCAGCAGTGAATCGGGCCTGGCCTACGAGCAGTACTTC.

This sequence joins TRBV5-6 and TRBJ2-7; D is uncertain. V was trimmed by 4 bases and J by 3 bases, leaving 11 bases between them. This CDR3 has 13 residues. Germline CDR1 and CDR2: SGHDT and YYEEEE. CDR3 DNA: TGTGCCAGCAGCCACTCGGGCGACTACGAGCAGTACTTC. Protein: CASSHSGDYEQYF.